The source of this T cell receptor (beta chain) is a study of response to subunit inactivated influenza vaccine. In TCRdb, the RT-PCR reads were re-called with MiXCR into one record per CDR3 protein. The sample shows about 240,000 distinct CDR3 sequences, over 9% of them seen only once. Turning to this clonotype: Its antigen is as yet unknown.

Broader study findings: There was a suggestion from the authors that each seasonal influenza vaccination recruits few new T cells.

This sequence was found in a man aged 50 or older who received an inactivated influenza vaccine. The input for sequencing was non-naive T cells sorted from PBMCs, taken 14 to 15 days before vaccination.

DNA of the CDR3: TGCGCCAGCAGCAACCCGAGCGGGATGGACCTCTACGAGCAGTACTTC. It yields the protein CASSNPSGMDLYEQYF. The rearrangement uses TRBV5-1 and TRBJ2-7, with TRBD2 matching over 7 bases. CDR1 SGHRS and CDR2 YFSETQ come from the germline V gene. The CDR3 has 16 residues. The J segment lost 3 bases and the V segment lost 4 bases, leaving 13 bases of the junction unmatched.